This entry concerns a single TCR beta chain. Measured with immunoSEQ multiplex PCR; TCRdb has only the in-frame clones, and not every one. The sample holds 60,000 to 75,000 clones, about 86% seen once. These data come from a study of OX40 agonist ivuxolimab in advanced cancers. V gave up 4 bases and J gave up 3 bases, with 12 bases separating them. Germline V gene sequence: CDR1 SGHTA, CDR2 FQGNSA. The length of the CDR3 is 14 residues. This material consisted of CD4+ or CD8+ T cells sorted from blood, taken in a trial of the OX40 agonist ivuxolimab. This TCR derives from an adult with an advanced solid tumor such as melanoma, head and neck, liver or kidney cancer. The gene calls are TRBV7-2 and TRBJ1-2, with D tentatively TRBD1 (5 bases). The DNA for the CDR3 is TGTGCCAGCAGCTCCAGGTGGGGGTACTATGGCTACACCTTC. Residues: CASSSRWGYYGYTF.